The 23 T cell receptor beta chains reported below all come from one sample, sequenced in a study of cytomegalovirus exposure and HLA in healthy donors. The PCR was carried out with 60 Vbeta primers and 13 Jbeta primers. Assay used: immunoSEQ multiplex PCR; TCRdb lists only in-frame clones, some missing. The sample shows under 250,000 clones, approximately 80% of them seen only once. Sequencing was carried out using PBMCs. The receptors derive from a man between 45 and 60 years old in good health and CMV-seronegative.

The chain couples TRBV7-2 to TRBJ2-1, with TRBD2 identical over 10 bases. CDR1 SGHTA and CDR2 FQGNSA come from the germline V gene. The CDR3 is 17 amino acids. J gave up 2 bases and V 6 bases, and 10 bases lay outside the gene matches. In DNA, the CDR3 is TGTGCCAGCAGGCCGTATTTAGCGGGAGGACCCTACAATGAGCAGTTCTTC. Protein product: CASRPYLAGGPYNEQFF. Supplemented by reference TRBV7-2 and TRBJ2-1, the full variable domain reads GAGVSQSPSNKVTEKGKDVELRCDPISGHTALYWYRQSLGQGLEFLIYFQGNSAPDKSGLPSDRFSAERTGGSVSTLTIQRTQQEDSAVYLCASRPYLAGGPYNEQFFGPGTRLTVL.

The chain couples TRBV6-6 to TRBJ2-5; D is possibly TRBD2 (6 bases). Near its end, the DNA agrees better with TRBJ2-7, so the J call may be wrong. Looked up from germline, CDR1 is MNHNY and CDR2 is SVGAGI (reference sequence). The CDR3 runs 14 residues. CDR3 loop: CASSYSGGMNEQYF. Written as DNA, the CDR3 is TGTGCCAGCAGTTACTCCGGGGGAATGAACGAGCAGTACTTC.

In nucleotides, the CDR3 is TGTGCCAGTAGTCGACAAACCCAAGAGACCCAGTACTTC. This translates into CASSRQTQETQYF. The chain recombines TRBV19 with TRBJ2-5; no clear D. The CDR3 has 13 amino acids. Germline CDR1 LNHDA, CDR2 SQIVND (reference sequence). With 5 bases removed from V and 1 base from J, the gap between germline ends came to 8 bases.

As to this clone: Sequence at one end of the junction differs from germline and may be a read error. J is TRBJ2-7 and V is TRBV7-9, with D possibly matching TRBD2 (6 bases). This CDR3 contains 13 residues. Germline assignment: CDR1 SEHNR and CDR2 FQNEAQ (reference sequence). The CDR3 loop reads CSSSRGSVYEQYF. CDR3 nucleotides: TGTTCCAGCAGCCGGGGGAGCGTCTACGAGCAGTACTTC.

This chain links TRBV4-1 with TRBJ2-3, with a possible D match to TRBD2 (5 bases). V lost 2 bases to trimming and J lost 6 bases, with 6 bases between them. The CDR3 length is 12 residues. Germline V CDR1 and CDR2: MGHRA, YSYEKL. For the CDR3, the DNA is TGCGCCAGCAGCCAAAGAGGGGATACGCAGTATTTT. Translated, it gives CASSQRGDTQYF.

The V call is TRBV18, the J call TRBJ2-3, with D possibly matching TRBD1 (6 bases). The V gene's germline CDR1 is KGHSH and CDR2 LQKENI. The CDR3 is 16 residues long. The germline V and J ends were trimmed by 3 bases and 5 bases, with 18 bases remaining between them. In DNA, the CDR3 is TGTGCCAGCTCACCCCCCAGGGGAATCCCGGGAGATACGCAGTATTTT. It translates to CASSPPRGIPGDTQYF.

The rearrangement joins TRBV27 to TRBJ1-1, with 9 bases identical to TRBD1. The CDR3 loop spans 17 amino acids. Germline V gene data show CDR1 as MNHEY and CDR2 as SMNVEV (reference sequence). The ends lost 7 bases at V and 1 base at J; junction bases unmatched: 13. CDR3 coding DNA: TGTGCCAGCACCCAAAGCCGGGACAGGGTTAGGAACACTGAAGCTTTCTTT. Its translation: CASTQSRDRVRNTEAFF.

The chain couples TRBV7-2 to TRBJ2-1, with 12 bases that match TRBD2. The V gene end was trimmed by 1 base and the J gene end by 16 bases; junction bases not matched to a gene: 5. From germline, CDR1 is SGHTA and CDR2 FQGNSA. The CDR3 totals 13 residues. The CDR3 DNA is TGTGCCAGCAGCTTAGGGCTAGCGGGAGGGTATTTCTTC. Protein sequence: CASSLGLAGGYFF.

This chain joins TRBV28 and TRBJ1-2; TRBD1 matches 10 bases. This CDR3 comprises 14 residues. Unmatched junction bases numbered 3, after V lost 4 bases and J lost 4 bases. Germline loops: CDR1 MDHEN, CDR2 SYDVKM. The CDR3 protein is CASSWDRGTYGYTF. The CDR3 region has the DNA TGTGCCAGCAGTTGGGACAGGGGAACCTATGGCTACACCTTC.

The chain combines TRBV6-6 with TRBJ2-7; 7 bases agree with TRBD2. J gave up 6 bases and V 2 bases, and 10 bases lay outside the gene matches. Germline V gene sequence: CDR1 MNHNY, CDR2 SVGAGI (reference sequence). The CDR3 is 15 residues long. The CDR3, as DNA: TGTGCCAGCAGTTACGTTGGACTAGAGGATCTCGAGCAGTACTTC. Protein: CASSYVGLEDLEQYF.

The chain recombines TRBV5-1 with TRBJ2-3; D remains unclear. CDR3 length equals 12 residues. Per the germline V gene, CDR1 is SGHRS and CDR2 is YFSETQ. V was pared by 3 bases and J by 1 base, with 3 bases between. DNA of the CDR3: TGCGCCAGCAGCTCGGGCACAGATACGCAGTATTTT. The encoded protein is CASSSGTDTQYF.

The gene calls are TRBV28 and TRBJ2-7; 8 bases fit TRBD2. The germline V gene encodes CDR1 MDHEN and CDR2 SYDVKM. The CDR3 consists of 15 residues. V shed 4 bases and J 4 bases; nucleotides not matched to a gene: 9. In nucleotides, the CDR3 is TGTGCCAGCAGTTCGCCCGCGGGAGGAGTGTACGAGCAGTACTTC. Protein product: CASSSPAGGVYEQYF.

The chain recombines TRBV19 with TRBJ1-5, with D unresolved. Trimming cost V 10 bases and J 4 bases, with 20 bases left between them. The CDR3 consists of 15 residues. Germline CDR1 and CDR2: LNHDA and SQIVND (reference sequence). The CDR3 bases are TGTGCCACCCGGACTGGATCTACGGGGAATCAGCCCCAGCATTTT. It yields the protein CATRTGSTGNQPQHF.

This clone occurred once. V usage is TRBV5-1 and J usage is TRBJ2-5; possibly TRBD2 for D (6 bases). In germline, CDR1 is SGHRS, CDR2 YFSETQ. The CDR3 length is 16 residues. V was shortened by 2 bases and J by 4 bases, with 18 bases between the two germline ends. The CDR3 sequence is CASSFIAGISRETQYF. The DNA of the CDR3 is TGCGCCAGCAGCTTCATTGCGGGGATTTCAAGAGAGACCCAGTACTTC. Filled out from reference TRBV5-1 and TRBJ2-5, the complete variable domain reads KAGVTQTPRYLIKTRGQQVTLSCSPISGHRSVSWYQQTPGQGLQFLFEYFSETQRNKGNFPGRFSGRQFSNSRSEMNVSTLELGDSALYLCASSFIAGISRETQYFGPGTRLLVL.

The chain is built from TRBV27 and TRBJ1-4; possibly TRBD1 for D (5 bases). V lost 7 bases to trimming and J lost 0 bases, with 9 bases between them. Germline V gene data show CDR1 as MNHEY and CDR2 as SMNVEV (reference sequence). The CDR3 contains 14 residues. The CDR3 here is CASKRTPTNEKLFF. In DNA form, the CDR3 reads TGTGCCAGCAAAAGGACACCAACTAATGAAAAACTGTTTTTT.

J is TRBJ2-7 and V is TRBV28; weak D call: TRBD1 (5 bases). This CDR3 has 14 amino acids. Germline V gene data show CDR1 as MDHEN and CDR2 as SYDVKM. The V gene lost 4 bases and the J gene lost 0 bases, with 10 bases spanning the gap. The CDR3 nucleotides read TGTGCCAGCAGTTCCCGACAGAACTCCTACGAGCAGTACTTC. It specifies CASSSRQNSYEQYF.

In its sample, this clone was seen once. This chain uses TRBV11-2 with TRBJ2-7; D may be TRBD1 (6 bases). Per germline, CDR1 SGHAT and CDR2 FQNNGV. The V end was cut by 0 bases, the J end by 1 base, with 10 bases between. The CDR3 length is 15 residues. The CDR3 nucleotides are TGTGCCAGCAGCTTAGAGGGGGCGCGGTCCTACGAGCAGTACTTC. Protein product: CASSLEGARSYEQYF.

The gene calls are TRBV28 and TRBJ1-5; D ambiguous. This CDR3 has 12 residues. Trimming cost V 4 bases and J 7 bases, with 8 bases left between them. CDR1 and CDR2 from the germline V gene are MDHEN and SYDVKM. CDR3 in amino acids: CASSSGGQPQHF. In DNA form, the CDR3 reads TGTGCCAGCAGTTCGGGTGGGCAGCCCCAGCATTTT. The full variable domain, its missing parts supplied by reference TRBV28 and TRBJ1-5, is DVKVTQSSRYLVKRTGEKVFLECVQDMDHENMFWYRQDPGLGLRLIYFSYDVKMKEKGDIPEGYSVSREKKERFSLILESASTNQTSMYLCASSSGGQPQHFGDGTRLSIL.

The sample holds a few counts of this clone. The V call is TRBV2, the J call TRBJ2-7; tentative D call: TRBD2 (5 bases). The V gene lost 6 bases and the J gene lost 2 bases, with 8 bases spanning the gap. CDR1 and CDR2 (germline): SNHLY, FYNNEI. The CDR3 runs 12 residues. The CDR3 region has the DNA TGTGCCAGCAGCCTAGCTGCCTACGAGCAGTACTTC. This sequence encodes CASSLAAYEQYF.

This chain joins TRBV19 and TRBJ2-7; TRBD1 matches 7 bases. Germline trimming cut 2 bases from V and 4 bases from J; bases unmatched to any gene: 5. Germline V gene sequence: CDR1 LNHDA, CDR2 SQIVND (reference sequence). The CDR3 has 14 residues. The CDR3 DNA follows: TGTGCCAGTAGTATAAAGGGGGCCGGTTACGAGCAGTACTTC. Residues: CASSIKGAGYEQYF.

The chain joins TRBV19 to TRBJ2-1, with unresolved D. Germline V gene lookup returns CDR1 LNHDA and CDR2 SQIVND (reference sequence). V lost 5 bases, J lost 2 bases, and 16 bases lay in between. This CDR3 is built from 16 residues. The CDR3 DNA is TGTGCCAGTAGTCCGGCGAGGTTTTCTGCCTACAATGAGCAGTTCTTC. It is translated as CASSPARFSAYNEQFF.

This clone showed up just a few times. The chain recombines TRBV7-2 with TRBJ2-1, with 10 bases identical to TRBD2. Trimming at V came to 7 bases and at J to 10 bases, leaving 7 bases not matched to a gene. CDR1 SGHTA and CDR2 FQGNSA come from the germline V gene. CDR3 size: 13 residues. The CDR3 loop is CASTLAGVGEQFF. Here the CDR3 DNA reads TGTGCCAGCACCCTAGCGGGAGTAGGGGAGCAGTTCTTC.

The rearrangement joins TRBV5-1 to TRBJ2-3; 12 bases map to TRBD2. The CDR3 consists of 16 residues. With 4 bases clipped from V and 0 bases from J, the junction kept 3 bases outside the gene matches. CDR1 is SGHRS and CDR2 is YFSETQ in the germline V gene. CDR3: CASSQGLAGSTDTQYF. CDR3 DNA: TGCGCCAGCAGCCAGGGACTAGCGGGTAGCACAGATACGCAGTATTTT.